This T cell receptor (beta chain) originates from a study of blood T cells in healthy people across ages. Germline-derived CDR1 and CDR2 are LGHNA and YSLEER. V dropped 3 bases and J dropped 6 bases, with 18 bases sitting between them. The CDR3 consists of 16 residues. Primers used in a second PCR of about 6 to 11 cycles were a sample-barcoded 5' primer and a J-beta primer mix. TCRdb reprocessed the 5' RACE reads via MiXCR and lists one record per CDR3 protein. Of about a million distinct CDR3 sequences detected, about 44% appear once; the ten largest clones hold around 15%. The receptor was derived from a man aged 30 to 39 in good health. Sample: blood. This sequence joins TRBV4-3 and TRBJ2-1; D is possibly TRBD2 (6 bases). CDR3 loop: CASSHEGNRDFNEQFF. The CDR3 region has the DNA TGCGCCAGCAGCCACGAGGGGAACCGGGACTTCAATGAGCAGTTCTTC.